A selection of T cell receptor beta chains follows, all from one sample in a study of blood T cell repertoires in COVID-19. Sequenced by immunoSEQ multiplex PCR; TCRdb stores in-frame clones only, minus some. The table has 220,000 or so clones, roughly nine tenths seen once; the top ten hold over 0.75%. The specimen sequenced was peripheral blood. The source of these receptors is a man in his sixties with COVID-19, enrolled during active disease. Both conserved end residues are part of each CDR3. D genes are given only for firm matches.

D	V	J	CDR3	DNA
TRBD1	TRBV27	TRBJ1-6	CASTVQGVGQGRSPLHF	TGTGCCAGCACCGTCCAGGGGGTGGGACAGGGTCGGTCACCCCTCCACTTT
TRBD1	TRBV7-9	TRBJ1-2	CASSTDRAYGYTF	TGTGCCAGCAGCACTGACAGGGCCTATGGCTACACCTTC
TRBD2	TRBV5-4	TRBJ2-1	CASSFRLAASSYNEQFF	TGTGCCAGCAGCTTCCGACTAGCGGCTAGCTCCTACAATGAGCAGTTCTTC
TRBD2	TRBV2	TRBJ2-1	CASSERAGDYNEQFF	TGTGCCAGCAGTGAAAGGGCGGGAGACTACAATGAGCAGTTCTTC
TRBD2	TRBV5-1	TRBJ2-1	CASSWTSGIGNEQFF	TGCGCCAGCAGCTGGACTAGCGGGATCGGCAATGAGCAGTTCTTC
-	TRBV19	TRBJ1-5	CASRQTRAGGQPQHF	TGTGCCAGTAGACAAACCAGGGCGGGGGGTCAGCCCCAGCATTTT
TRBD1	TRBV27	TRBJ1-2	CASSSRGSYGYTF	TGTGCCAGCAGTTCCAGGGGGAGCTATGGCTACACCTTC
-	TRBV5-4	TRBJ1-1	CASSLAARDGAFF	TGTGCCAGCAGCTTGGCCGCGAGGGATGGAGCTTTCTTT
-	TRBV15	TRBJ2-7	CATSRDGAGVRRVKTYEQYF	TGTGCCACCAGCAGAGATGGGGCAGGGGTTCGTAGGGTGAAAACCTACGAGCAGTACTTC
TRBD1	TRBV28	TRBJ2-1	CASSLRGVQGASNEQFF	TGTGCCAGCAGTCTTAGGGGGGTACAGGGGGCCTCCAATGAGCAGTTCTTC
-	TRBV9	TRBJ1-6	CASTAGQNNSPLHF	TGTGCCAGCACCGCTGGACAGAATAATTCACCCCTCCACTTT
-	TRBV5-1	TRBJ2-3	CASSLQGANTDTQYF	TGCGCCAGCAGCCTCCAAGGGGCGAACACAGATACGCAGTATTTT
TRBD2	TRBV7-8	TRBJ2-1	CASTTSVYNEQFF	TGTGCCAGTACGACTAGCGTATACAATGAGCAGTTCTTC
-	TRBV12-3/TRBV12-4	TRBJ1-6	CASSLARSSPLHF	TGTGCCAGCAGTTTAGCGAGGAGTTCACCCCTCCACTTT
TRBD2	TRBV7-9	TRBJ2-7	CASSPQGLAGTNSYEQYF	TGTGCCAGCAGCCCCCAGGGACTAGCGGGGACCAACTCCTACGAGCAGTACTTC
TRBD1	TRBV6-6	TRBJ1-4	CASRSGTANEKLFF	TGTGCCAGCAGGTCCGGGACAGCAAATGAAAAACTGTTTTTT
-	TRBV9	TRBJ1-2	CASSANQGLYGYTF	TGTGCCAGCAGCGCCAACCAGGGCCTTTATGGCTACACCTTC
-	TRBV27	TRBJ1-3	CASSLQGNRGNTIYF	TGTGCCAGCAGTTTACAGGGTAATCGTGGAAACACCATATATTTT
-	TRBV5-6	TRBJ2-5	CASSLGTVYGETQYF	TGTGCCAGCAGCTTGGGGACAGTGTACGGAGAGACCCAGTACTTC
-	TRBV3-1/TRBV3-2	TRBJ1-2	CASSVGSTGNYGYTF	TGTGCCAGCAGCGTAGGATCCACAGGGAACTATGGCTACACCTTC
TRBD2	TRBV6-5	TRBJ2-7	CATRGAGVGYEQYF	TGTGCCACCCGTGGGGCGGGGGTCGGGTACGAGCAGTACTTC
TRBD1	TRBV7-2	TRBJ1-1	CASSLHRGLEAFF	TGTGCCAGCAGCTTACATAGGGGGCTTGAAGCTTTCTTT
TRBD1	TRBV18	TRBJ2-3	CASSPPRQGVRTDTQYF	TGTGCCAGCTCACCACCCAGACAGGGGGTACGCACAGATACGCAGTATTTT
-	TRBV20-1	TRBJ2-7	CSARPEYEQYF	TGCAGTGCTAGACCAGAATACGAGCAGTACTTC
TRBD2	TRBV11-2	TRBJ2-1	CASSSRTSGIGYNEQFF	TGTGCCAGCAGCTCCCGGACTAGCGGGATAGGCTACAATGAGCAGTTCTTC
TRBD1	TRBV19	TRBJ2-7	CASLGQGYYEQYF	TGTGCCAGCTTGGGACAGGGCTACTACGAGCAGTACTTC
-	TRBV7-9	TRBJ1-4	CASSLASGTLGEKLFF	TGTGCCAGCAGCTTAGCTTCCGGGACACTGGGTGAAAAACTGTTTTTT